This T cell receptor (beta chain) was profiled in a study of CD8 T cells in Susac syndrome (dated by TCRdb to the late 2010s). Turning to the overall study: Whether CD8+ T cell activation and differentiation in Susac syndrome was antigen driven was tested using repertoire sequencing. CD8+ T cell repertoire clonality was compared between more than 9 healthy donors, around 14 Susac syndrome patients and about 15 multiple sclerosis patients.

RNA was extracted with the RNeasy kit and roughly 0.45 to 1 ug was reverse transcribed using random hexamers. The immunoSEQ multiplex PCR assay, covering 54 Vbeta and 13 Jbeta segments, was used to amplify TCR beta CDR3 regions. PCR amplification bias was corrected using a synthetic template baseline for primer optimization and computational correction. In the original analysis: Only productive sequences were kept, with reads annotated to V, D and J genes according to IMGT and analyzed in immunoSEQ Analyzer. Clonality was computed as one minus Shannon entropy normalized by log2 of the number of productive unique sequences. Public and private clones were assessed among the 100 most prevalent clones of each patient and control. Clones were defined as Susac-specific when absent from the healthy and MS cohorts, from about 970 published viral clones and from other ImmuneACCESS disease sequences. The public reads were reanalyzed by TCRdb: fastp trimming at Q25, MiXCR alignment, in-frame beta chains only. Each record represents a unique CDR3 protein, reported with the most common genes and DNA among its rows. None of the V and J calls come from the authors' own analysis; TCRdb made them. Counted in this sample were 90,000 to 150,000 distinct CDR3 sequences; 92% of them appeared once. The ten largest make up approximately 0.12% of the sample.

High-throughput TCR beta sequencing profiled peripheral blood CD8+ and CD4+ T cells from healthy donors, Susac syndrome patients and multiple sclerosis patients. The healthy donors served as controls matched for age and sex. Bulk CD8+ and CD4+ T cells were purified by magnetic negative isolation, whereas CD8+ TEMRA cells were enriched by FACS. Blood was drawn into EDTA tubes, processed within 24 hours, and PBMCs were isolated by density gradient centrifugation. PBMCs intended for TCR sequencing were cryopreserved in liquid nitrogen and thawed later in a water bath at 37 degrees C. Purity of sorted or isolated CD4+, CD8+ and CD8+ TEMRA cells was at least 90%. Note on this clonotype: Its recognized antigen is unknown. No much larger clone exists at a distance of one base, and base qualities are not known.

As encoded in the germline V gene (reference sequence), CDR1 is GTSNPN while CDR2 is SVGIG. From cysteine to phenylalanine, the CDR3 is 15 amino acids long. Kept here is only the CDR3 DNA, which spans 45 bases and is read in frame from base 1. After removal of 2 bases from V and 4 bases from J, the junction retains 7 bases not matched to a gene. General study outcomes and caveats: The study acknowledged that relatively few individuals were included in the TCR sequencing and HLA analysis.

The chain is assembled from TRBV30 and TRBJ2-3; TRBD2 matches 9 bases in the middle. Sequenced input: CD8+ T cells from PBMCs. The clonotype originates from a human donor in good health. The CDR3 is CAWSPPAGGPDTQYF. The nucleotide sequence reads TGTGCCTGGAGTCCCCCCGCGGGAGGGCCAGATACGCAGTATTTT.